The sequence of this T cell receptor beta chain was determined in a study of metastatic and nonmetastatic thyroid tumors. Across the study: From malignant and benign thyroid patients, repertoires in blood and in tumor or nodule tissue were compared.

Original data processing: The authors used CDR3 differences across clinicopathological groups to build a distant-metastasis classifier for papillary thyroid cancer. TCRdb re-called the PCR reads via MiXCR. TCRdb, rather than the study authors, made the V and J calls. This table holds 25,000 to 30,000 clones, about 4% found once. The table lists this clone with many counts. Its antigen is unknown. V was pared by 7 bases and J by 8 bases, with 20 bases between. This CDR3 has 15 residues. CDR1 and CDR2 from the germline V gene are MNHNS and SASEGT. Study-wide points: Compared with benign nodules, malignant thyroid tumors were reported to have significantly higher TCR beta diversity in both blood and tumor.

Patients were all untreated before their thyroid surgery. This TCR came from a female donor with papillary thyroid cancer or a benign thyroid nodule (not recorded which). Some clones in this sample may be carry-over from other donors' samples. The chain uses TRBV6-1 and TRBJ1-4; D remains ambiguous. Sequenced input: blood. The CDR3 protein is CASTPMAGKLEKLFF. The DNA for the CDR3 is TGTGCCAGCACCCCAATGGCGGGGAAACTAGAAAAACTGTTTTTT.